A selection of T cell receptor beta chains follows, all from one sample in a study of cytomegalovirus exposure and HLA in healthy donors. Here immunoSEQ multiplex PCR was the method, and the copy in TCRdb shows in-frame clones only, minus some. The sample includes more than 45,000 clones, approximately 67% seen only once; the top ten take roughly 6.3%. The sequenced sample consisted of PBMCs. These receptors were collected from a man aged 30-40 years in good health and CMV-seronegative. CDR3s include the opening cysteine and the closing phenylalanine or tryptophan. A D gene is named only where the DNA matches it firmly. Clone size is stated in some rows and not others, as once, few, many or a class when expanded.

V gene: TRBV5-4
D gene: TRBD1
J gene: TRBJ2-7
clone size: -
CDR3 DNA: TGTGCCAGCGGGTTTATGACAGGGGCCGAGCAGTACTTC
CDR3 protein: CASGFMTGAEQYF

V gene: TRBV5-1
D gene: TRBD2
J gene: TRBJ2-5
clone size: -
CDR3 DNA: TGCGCCACTACTGAGGTCGGACTAGCGGGAATGGAGACCCAGTACTTC
CDR3 protein: CATTEVGLAGMETQYF

V gene: TRBV5-4
D gene: -
J gene: TRBJ1-4
clone size: -
CDR3 DNA: TGTGCCAGCAGCCGGGGAGGTACTAATGAAAAACTGTTTTTT
CDR3 protein: CASSRGGTNEKLFF

V gene: TRBV6-1
D gene: TRBD1
J gene: TRBJ2-5
clone size: -
CDR3 DNA: TGTGCCAGCAGTAAAGCACAGGGGGGAGGTCAAGAGACCCAGTACTTC
CDR3 protein: CASSKAQGGGQETQYF

V gene: TRBV9
D gene: -
J gene: TRBJ1-1
clone size: once
CDR3 DNA: TGTGCCAGCAGCGAGGTTACAGGGTCGGGCACTGAAGCTTTCTTT
CDR3 protein: CASSEVTGSGTEAFF

V gene: TRBV7-8
D gene: TRBD2
J gene: TRBJ2-7
clone size: few
CDR3 DNA: TGTGCCAGCAGCTTAGCGCCTAGCGGGAGTTCCTACGAGCAGTACTTC
CDR3 protein: CASSLAPSGSSYEQYF

V gene: TRBV15
D gene: TRBD2
J gene: TRBJ2-5
clone size: few
CDR3 DNA: TGTGCGACCAGCTATTCCGGACTAGCGGGAGTCTTTTGGGAGACCCAGTACTTC
CDR3 protein: CATSYSGLAGVFWETQYF

V gene: TRBV15
D gene: -
J gene: TRBJ2-5
clone size: -
CDR3 DNA: TGTGCCACCAGCAGGCAGAAAGAGACCCAGTACTTC
CDR3 protein: CATSRQKETQYF

V gene: TRBV4-1
D gene: TRBD2
J gene: TRBJ2-7
clone size: few
CDR3 DNA: TGCGCCAGCAGCCAAGGGACTAGCGGACTCTACGAGCAGTACTTC
CDR3 protein: CASSQGTSGLYEQYF

V gene: TRBV2
D gene: TRBD2
J gene: TRBJ2-5
clone size: -
CDR3 DNA: TGTGCCAGCAGCACTCGGCCTAGCGGACGGGAGACCCAGTACTTC
CDR3 protein: CASSTRPSGRETQYF

V gene: TRBV27
D gene: -
J gene: TRBJ2-1
clone size: -
CDR3 DNA: TGTGCCAGCAGAAGAGGGGGTACTCTTTACAATGAGCAGTTCTTC
CDR3 protein: CASRRGGTLYNEQFF

V gene: TRBV29-1
D gene: -
J gene: TRBJ2-7
clone size: once
CDR3 DNA: TGCAGCGTTGCACAGTCGCCCTACGAGCAGTACTTC
CDR3 protein: CSVAQSPYEQYF

V gene: TRBV11-2
D gene: -
J gene: TRBJ2-7
clone size: -
CDR3 DNA: TGTGCCAGCAGCTTACCGGGACTCAACTACGAGCAGTACTTC
CDR3 protein: CASSLPGLNYEQYF

V gene: TRBV10-1
D gene: TRBD2
J gene: TRBJ2-3
clone size: -
CDR3 DNA: TGCGCCAGCAGTGAAGGGTGGAGTAGCGGGAGATGGGATACGCAGTATTTT
CDR3 protein: CASSEGWSSGRWDTQYF

V gene: TRBV7-9
D gene: -
J gene: TRBJ2-5
clone size: -
CDR3 DNA: TGTGCCAGCAGCCCAGGACAGACTTCAGGGGAGACCCAGTACTTC
CDR3 protein: CASSPGQTSGETQYF

V gene: TRBV5-4
D gene: -
J gene: TRBJ1-1
clone size: -
CDR3 DNA: TGTGCCAGCAGCCCCAGTACAGGTCTCAACACTGAAGCTTTCTTT
CDR3 protein: CASSPSTGLNTEAFF

V gene: TRBV6-6
D gene: -
J gene: TRBJ2-1
clone size: once
CDR3 DNA: TGTGCCAGCTACGGAGGCTCCTACAATGAGCAGTTCTTC
CDR3 protein: CASYGGSYNEQFF